The TCR beta chain described here comes from a study of T cells after somatic rescue of genetic block. The CDR3 runs to 14 residues. J lost 3 bases, V lost 0 bases, and 3 bases had no gene match. Germline V gives CDR1 GTSNPN, CDR2 SVGIG (reference sequence). Data came from immunoSEQ multiplex PCR; TCRdb stores just in-frame clones and leaves some out. Among 55,000 or so clones listed, approximately 96% were seen once. This chain uses TRBV30 with TRBJ2-7, with TRBD2 matching 9 bases. What was sequenced was peripheral blood mononuclear cells (PBMCs). This sequence was found in a child younger than two. The CDR3 reads CAWSVGTSLYEQYF. DNA for the CDR3: TGTGCCTGGAGTGTAGGGACTAGCCTCTACGAGCAGTACTTC.